These 8 T cell receptor beta chains share one sample of origin, sequenced in a study of shared clonotypes between healthy human individuals. Clones were read by immunoSEQ multiplex PCR, and TCRdb kept only the in-frame ones, dropping some. The sample contains just over 2,000,000 clones, roughly 96% of which appear only once. Sequenced input: naive CD4+ T cells sorted from blood. Subset described: CD45RA+ positively selected. The receptors come from a man aged 18 to 30 in good health.

The chain combines TRBV6-5 with TRBJ1-2, with 8 bases fitting TRBD1. This CDR3 is 14 amino acids long. Germline V gives CDR1 MNHEY, CDR2 SVGAGI. V dropped 6 bases and J dropped 4; count of bases not matched to a gene: 7. CDR3 residues: CASRRGTGPYGYTF. CDR3 coding DNA: TGTGCCAGCAGAAGGGGGACAGGACCCTATGGCTACACCTTC.

The chain employs TRBV7-9 and TRBJ1-2, with D hard to call. CDR3 length equals 13 residues. V was pared by 1 base and J by 2 bases, with 5 bases between. The germline V gene has CDR1 SEHNR and CDR2 FQNEAQ (reference sequence). CDR3 amino acids: CASSLDNNYGYTF. The CDR3 DNA follows: TGTGCCAGCAGCTTAGACAACAACTATGGCTACACCTTC.

The gene calls are TRBV6-6 and TRBJ2-7, with no clear D. The V end lost 7 bases, the J end lost 3 bases, and 16 bases lay between the germline ends. Germline V gives CDR1 MNHNY, CDR2 SVGAGI (reference sequence). CDR3 size: 14 residues. CDR3 coding DNA: TGTGCCAGCACCCAACCGGCAGTCATCTACGAGCAGTACTTC. Amino acid sequence: CASTQPAVIYEQYF.

The chain employs TRBV30 and TRBJ2-7; D remains ambiguous. Trimming shortened V by 2 bases and J by 3 bases, and 14 bases separated the two germline ends. The CDR3 has 14 residues. Germline V gene sequence: CDR1 GTSNPN, CDR2 SVGIG (reference sequence). CDR3 nucleotide sequence: TGTGCCTGGAGTAGGATTCCCGAGATCTACGAGCAGTACTTC. The encoded protein is CAWSRIPEIYEQYF.

This rearrangement joins TRBV18 to TRBJ2-1; tentatively, D is TRBD2 (6 bases). Trimming pared 0 bases from V and 1 base from J, leaving 13 bases between. CDR3 size: 17 residues. CDR1 and CDR2 (germline): KGHSH, LQKENI. CDR3 DNA sequence: TGTGCCAGCTCACCACCAGGTAGCGGACTGTCCTACAATGAGCAGTTCTTC. Its protein product is CASSPPGSGLSYNEQFF. The variable domain in full, with the rest retrieved from reference TRBV18 and TRBJ2-1, is NAGVMQNPRHLVRRRGQEARLRCSPMKGHSHVYWYRQLPEEGLKFMVYLQKENIIDESGMPKERFSAEFPKEGPSILRIQQVVRGDSAAYFCASSPPGSGLSYNEQFFGPGTRLTVL.

This clone was observed once. Other DNA sequences in this sample translate to the same CDR3. This chain links TRBV11-2 with TRBJ2-3; D might be TRBD2 (7 bases). CDR3 length: 14 residues. In germline, CDR1 is SGHAT, CDR2 FQNNGV. Trimming removed 1 base from V and 5 bases from J, with 10 bases in between. In DNA form, the CDR3 reads TGTGCCAGCAGCTTAGGGGGGGGCCTAGATACGCAGTATTTT. As protein: CASSLGGGLDTQYF. Full variable domain (rest looked up from reference TRBV11-2 and TRBJ2-3): EAGVAQSPRYKIIEKRQSVAFWCNPISGHATLYWYQQILGQGPKLLIQFQNNGVVDDSQLPKDRFSAERLKGVDSTLKIQPAKLEDSAVYLCASSLGGGLDTQYFGPGTRLTVL.

V gene TRBV28 combines with J gene TRBJ1-1; 10 bases map to TRBD1. The CDR3 is made up of 14 amino acids. Losses at the gene ends were 4 bases for V and 5 bases for J; bases not matched to a gene: 4. Germline CDR1 MDHEN, CDR2 SYDVKM. CDR3 loop: CASSSRTGGTEAFF. CDR3 bases: TGTGCCAGCAGTTCACGGACAGGGGGAACTGAAGCTTTCTTT. The complete variable domain, with remaining parts taken from reference TRBV28 and TRBJ1-1, reads DVKVTQSSRYLVKRTGEKVFLECVQDMDHENMFWYRQDPGLGLRLIYFSYDVKMKEKGDIPEGYSVSREKKERFSLILESASTNQTSMYLCASSSRTGGTEAFFGQGTRLTVV.

This chain connects TRBV30 to TRBJ1-4; D possibly corresponds to TRBD1 (5 bases). V was trimmed by 1 base and J by 10 bases, leaving 16 bases between them. Germline V gene data show CDR1 as GTSNPN and CDR2 as SVGIG (reference sequence). This CDR3 has 14 amino acids. The CDR3 coding sequence is TGTGCCTGGAGTGGAGGGGTCCGCGATGGAAAACTGTTTTTT. Translated, it gives CAWSGGVRDGKLFF.